These T cell receptor beta chains were read from a single sample in a study of CD8 T cells in ankylosing spondylitis. TCRdb fed the 5' RACE reads into MiXCR, producing one record per CDR3 protein. The table shows 200,000 to 300,000 distinct CDR3 sequences, with about 24% occurring only once. Sequencing used blood, either unsorted or a sorted T cell fraction (not recorded which). These receptors all come from a male donor with ankylosing spondylitis or in good health (not recorded which). CDR3s include the opening cysteine and the closing phenylalanine or tryptophan. The order of the fields is CDR3 DNA, CDR3 protein, clone size, V gene, J gene, D gene. A D gene is named only where the DNA matches it firmly. Part of the rows lack a size; the others show once, few, many or a class for expanded clones.

CDR3nt: TGTGCCACCAGTGATGCCCATCGAGTTGAGCAGTTCTTC
CDR3aa: CATSDAHRVEQFF
abundance: -
v_gene: TRBV24-1
j_gene: TRBJ2-1
d_gene: -

CDR3nt: TGTGCCAGCAGTTTTTTCGAGACAGGGTTCGAGCAGTACTTC
CDR3aa: CASSFFETGFEQYF
abundance: -
v_gene: TRBV12-3/TRBV12-4
j_gene: TRBJ2-7
d_gene: TRBD1

CDR3nt: TGTGCCAGCAGTGGCAGAGCCGGGACGATAACACCCCTCCACTTT
CDR3aa: CASSGRAGTITPLHF
abundance: many
v_gene: TRBV25-1
j_gene: TRBJ1-6
d_gene: -

CDR3nt: TGCAGCGTTGGCAGGGGCACTGAAGCTTTCTTT
CDR3aa: CSVGRGTEAFF
abundance: many
v_gene: TRBV29-1
j_gene: TRBJ1-1
d_gene: -

CDR3nt: TGCAGTGCTGATTCCCTCCAGCCCCAGCATTTT
CDR3aa: CSADSLQPQHF
abundance: many
v_gene: TRBV20-1
j_gene: TRBJ1-5
d_gene: -

CDR3nt: TGCAGTGCCTCGCGGGACTGGGTAGATACGCAGTATTTT
CDR3aa: CSASRDWVDTQYF
abundance: few
v_gene: TRBV20-1
j_gene: TRBJ2-3
d_gene: -

CDR3nt: TGCAGTGCTAGTGACAGGGGGACTCAGCCCCAGCATTTT
CDR3aa: CSASDRGTQPQHF
abundance: few
v_gene: TRBV20-1
j_gene: TRBJ1-5
d_gene: TRBD1

CDR3nt: TGTGCCAGCAGGGGACAGGGATATCAGCCCCAGCATTTT
CDR3aa: CASRGQGYQPQHF
abundance: many
v_gene: TRBV12-3/TRBV12-4
j_gene: TRBJ1-5
d_gene: TRBD1

CDR3nt: TGCAGTGCTAAAGCAGGATTTGGAAACACCATATATTTT
CDR3aa: CSAKAGFGNTIYF
abundance: many
v_gene: TRBV20-1
j_gene: TRBJ1-3
d_gene: -

CDR3nt: TGTGCCAGCTCACCACTGGCAGGGGGGACCTCACGGCCTGAAGCTTTCTTT
CDR3aa: CASSPLAGGTSRPEAFF
abundance: many
v_gene: TRBV18
j_gene: TRBJ1-1
d_gene: TRBD1

CDR3nt: TGCAGTGCTAGATCTGGCTCCCGCTACGGAGAGACCCAGTACTTC
CDR3aa: CSARSGSRYGETQYF
abundance: -
v_gene: TRBV20-1
j_gene: TRBJ2-5
d_gene: -

CDR3nt: TGTGCCAGCAGCTGGGACCTACCCCCACGGGATGAGCAGTTCTTC
CDR3aa: CASSWDLPPRDEQFF
abundance: -
v_gene: TRBV7-2
j_gene: TRBJ2-1
d_gene: -

CDR3nt: TGCGCCAGCAGCTCTCGAAGCGGGGGGGCTCATTATGAGCAGTTCTTC
CDR3aa: CASSSRSGGAHYEQFF
abundance: -
v_gene: TRBV5-1
j_gene: TRBJ2-1
d_gene: TRBD2

CDR3nt: TGTGCCACCAGTAACAGGGACGGCTACACCTTC
CDR3aa: CATSNRDGYTF
abundance: -
v_gene: TRBV15
j_gene: TRBJ1-2
d_gene: -

CDR3nt: TGTGCCAGCAGCTTGACAGGCAGAAGAGGAGAGACCCAGTACTTC
CDR3aa: CASSLTGRRGETQYF
abundance: many
v_gene: TRBV5-8
j_gene: TRBJ2-5
d_gene: -

CDR3nt: TGCAGTGCTGGGACAGGGTCCACCGGGGAGCTGTTTTTT
CDR3aa: CSAGTGSTGELFF
abundance: -
v_gene: TRBV20-1
j_gene: TRBJ2-2
d_gene: TRBD1

CDR3nt: TGCAGTGCTAGACGGACAGGGACAATCCGCGGCTACACCTTC
CDR3aa: CSARRTGTIRGYTF
abundance: -
v_gene: TRBV20-1
j_gene: TRBJ1-2
d_gene: TRBD1

CDR3nt: TGTGCCAGCAGCGTGCTAGCGGGAACTAATGGGGCCAACGTCCTGACTTTC
CDR3aa: CASSVLAGTNGANVLTF
abundance: -
v_gene: TRBV9
j_gene: TRBJ2-6
d_gene: TRBD2

CDR3nt: TGCAGTGCTAGATCCCCAGCGGGGGGGCTCACCTACAATGAGCAGTTCTTC
CDR3aa: CSARSPAGGLTYNEQFF
abundance: -
v_gene: TRBV20-1
j_gene: TRBJ2-1
d_gene: TRBD2

CDR3nt: TGCAGCGTTGATGCGTCAGCAGGGGAGACCCAGTACTTC
CDR3aa: CSVDASAGETQYF
abundance: -
v_gene: TRBV29-1
j_gene: TRBJ2-5
d_gene: -

CDR3nt: TGCAGCGTTAAAATGCCAAGCTGGGGCACAGATACGCAGTATTTT
CDR3aa: CSVKMPSWGTDTQYF
abundance: -
v_gene: TRBV29-1
j_gene: TRBJ2-3
d_gene: -

CDR3nt: TGTGCCATCAGTGGGGGGAGCGGCGATGAGCAGTTCTTC
CDR3aa: CAISGGSGDEQFF
abundance: -
v_gene: TRBV10-3
j_gene: TRBJ2-1
d_gene: -

CDR3nt: TGCAGTGCTGCCCCGGGGACGTACCAAGAGACCCAGTACTTC
CDR3aa: CSAAPGTYQETQYF
abundance: many
v_gene: TRBV20-1
j_gene: TRBJ2-5
d_gene: -

CDR3nt: TGTGCCAGCACCGCGACAGGGGTGAACACTGAAGCTTTCTTT
CDR3aa: CASTATGVNTEAFF
abundance: -
v_gene: TRBV6-1
j_gene: TRBJ1-1
d_gene: TRBD1

CDR3nt: TGTGCCACCAGCAGTCCACGAAGGTTAGGCTCCTACGAGCAGTACTTC
CDR3aa: CATSSPRRLGSYEQYF
abundance: -
v_gene: TRBV15
j_gene: TRBJ2-7
d_gene: -

CDR3nt: TGCAGTGCAAGAGGGACAGGGGGATCAGAGACCCAGTACTTC
CDR3aa: CSARGTGGSETQYF
abundance: many
v_gene: TRBV20-1
j_gene: TRBJ2-5
d_gene: TRBD1

CDR3nt: TGTGCCAGCAGTTATTCGGGGGTGGTCACTGAAGCTTTCTTT
CDR3aa: CASSYSGVVTEAFF
abundance: few
v_gene: TRBV27
j_gene: TRBJ1-1
d_gene: -

CDR3nt: TGTGCCACCAGTGATCCTCGACTAGATTACACAGATACGCAGTATTTT
CDR3aa: CATSDPRLDYTDTQYF
abundance: once
v_gene: TRBV24-1
j_gene: TRBJ2-3
d_gene: -

CDR3nt: TGCAGTGCTAGGTTAGGTTCGGGGAACACTGAAGCTTTCTTT
CDR3aa: CSARLGSGNTEAFF
abundance: -
v_gene: TRBV20-1
j_gene: TRBJ1-1
d_gene: -

CDR3nt: TGCAGTGCTAGAGAGCAGACAAACACCGGGGAGCTGTTTTTT
CDR3aa: CSAREQTNTGELFF
abundance: -
v_gene: TRBV20-1
j_gene: TRBJ2-2
d_gene: -

CDR3nt: TGTGCCATCAGTGCATCGACAGCTCAAGAGACCCAGTACTTC
CDR3aa: CAISASTAQETQYF
abundance: -
v_gene: TRBV10-3
j_gene: TRBJ2-5
d_gene: -

CDR3nt: TGTGCCAGCAGTCTGGACAGGGCGCCTGGAAACACCATATATTTT
CDR3aa: CASSLDRAPGNTIYF
abundance: many
v_gene: TRBV12-3/TRBV12-4
j_gene: TRBJ1-3
d_gene: TRBD1

CDR3nt: TGCAGTGCCCCCCCGGGACAGAACACTGAAGCTTTCTTT
CDR3aa: CSAPPGQNTEAFF
abundance: -
v_gene: TRBV20-1
j_gene: TRBJ1-1
d_gene: -

CDR3nt: TGCGCCAGCAGCCATACTCTCGGATTCCTCGGGGGGCTCCAACACACAGATACGCAGTATTTT
CDR3aa: CASSHTLGFLGGLQHTDTQYF
abundance: -
v_gene: TRBV4-1
j_gene: TRBJ2-3
d_gene: -

CDR3nt: TGCAGTGCTAGTGTCGGCAGTGGAGAGACCCAGTACTTC
CDR3aa: CSASVGSGETQYF
abundance: many
v_gene: TRBV20-1
j_gene: TRBJ2-5
d_gene: -

CDR3nt: TGCAGTGCTAGAGGACTAGCGGGATCGAACACCGGGGAGCTGTTTTTT
CDR3aa: CSARGLAGSNTGELFF
abundance: -
v_gene: TRBV20-1
j_gene: TRBJ2-2
d_gene: TRBD2

CDR3nt: TGTGCCAGCAGTTTAATTATGGGCTACGAGCAGTACTTC
CDR3aa: CASSLIMGYEQYF
abundance: -
v_gene: TRBV12-3/TRBV12-4
j_gene: TRBJ2-7
d_gene: -

CDR3nt: TGCGCCAGCAGCTTGGCCCCCGGGACAAGAAACACCGGGGAGCTGTTTTTT
CDR3aa: CASSLAPGTRNTGELFF
abundance: many
v_gene: TRBV5-1
j_gene: TRBJ2-2
d_gene: -

CDR3nt: TGCAGTGCTGAAGGACCTTTACCCGGGGAGCTGTTTTTT
CDR3aa: CSAEGPLPGELFF
abundance: -
v_gene: TRBV20-1
j_gene: TRBJ2-2
d_gene: -